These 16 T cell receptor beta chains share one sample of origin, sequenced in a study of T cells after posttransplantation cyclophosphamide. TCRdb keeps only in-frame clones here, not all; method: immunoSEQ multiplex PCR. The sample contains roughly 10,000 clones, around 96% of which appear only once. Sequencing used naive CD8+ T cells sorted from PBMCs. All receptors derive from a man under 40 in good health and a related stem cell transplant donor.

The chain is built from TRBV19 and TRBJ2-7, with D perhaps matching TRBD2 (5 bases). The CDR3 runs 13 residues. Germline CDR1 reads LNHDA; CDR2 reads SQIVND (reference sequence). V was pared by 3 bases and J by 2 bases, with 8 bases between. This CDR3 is CASSMGSPYEQYF. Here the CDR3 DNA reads TGTGCCAGTAGTATGGGGAGCCCCTACGAGCAGTACTTC.

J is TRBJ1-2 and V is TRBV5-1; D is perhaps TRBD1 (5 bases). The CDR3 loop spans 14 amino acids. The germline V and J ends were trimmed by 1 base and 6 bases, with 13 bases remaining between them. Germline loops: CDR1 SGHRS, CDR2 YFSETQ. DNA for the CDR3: TGCGCCAGCAGCTTGCGATCAGGGTCGGATGGCTACACCTTC. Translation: CASSLRSGSDGYTF.

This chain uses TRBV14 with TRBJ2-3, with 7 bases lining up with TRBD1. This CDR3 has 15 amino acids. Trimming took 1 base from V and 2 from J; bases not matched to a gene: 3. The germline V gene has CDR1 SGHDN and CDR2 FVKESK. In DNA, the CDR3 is TGTGCCAGCAGCCAAGTGGACAGGATCACAGATACGCAGTATTTT. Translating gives CASSQVDRITDTQYF.

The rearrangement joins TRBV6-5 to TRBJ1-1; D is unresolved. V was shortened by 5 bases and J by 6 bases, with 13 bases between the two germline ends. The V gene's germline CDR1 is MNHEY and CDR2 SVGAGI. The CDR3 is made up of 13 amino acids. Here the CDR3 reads CASSQQVDSEAFF. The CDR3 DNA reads TGTGCCAGCAGTCAACAAGTCGATTCTGAAGCTTTCTTT.

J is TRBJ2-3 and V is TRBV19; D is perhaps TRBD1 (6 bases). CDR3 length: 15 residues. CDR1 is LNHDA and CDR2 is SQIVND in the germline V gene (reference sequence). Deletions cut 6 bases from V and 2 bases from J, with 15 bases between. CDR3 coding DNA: TGTGCCAGTAGGGCCACAGGGCTTCCCACAGATACGCAGTATTTT. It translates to CASRATGLPTDTQYF.

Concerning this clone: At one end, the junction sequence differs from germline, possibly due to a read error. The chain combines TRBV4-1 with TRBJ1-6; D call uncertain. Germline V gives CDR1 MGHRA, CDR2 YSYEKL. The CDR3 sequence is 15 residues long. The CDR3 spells CASNQDLNPFSPLHF. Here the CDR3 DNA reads TGCGCCAGCAACCAAGATCTAAATCCCTTTAGTCCCCTCCACTTT.

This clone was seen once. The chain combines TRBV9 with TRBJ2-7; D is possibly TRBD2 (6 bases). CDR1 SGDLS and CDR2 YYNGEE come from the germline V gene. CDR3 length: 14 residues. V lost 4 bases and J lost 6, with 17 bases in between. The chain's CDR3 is CASSLGGLSGEQYF. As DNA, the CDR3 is TGTGCCAGCAGCCTCGGAGGGTTATCGGGCGAGCAGTACTTC. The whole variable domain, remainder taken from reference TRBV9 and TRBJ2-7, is DSGVTQTPKHLITATGQRVTLRCSPRSGDLSVYWYQQSLDQGLQFLIQYYNGEERAKGNILERFSAQQFPDLHSELNLSSLELGDSALYFCASSLGGLSGEQYFGPGTRLTVT.

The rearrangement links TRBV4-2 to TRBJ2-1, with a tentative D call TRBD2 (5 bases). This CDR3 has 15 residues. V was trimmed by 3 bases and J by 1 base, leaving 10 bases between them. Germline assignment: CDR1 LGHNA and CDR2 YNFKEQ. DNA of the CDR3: TGTGCCAGCAGCCAGAAGGACTTTTCCTACAATGAGCAGTTCTTC. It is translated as CASSQKDFSYNEQFF.

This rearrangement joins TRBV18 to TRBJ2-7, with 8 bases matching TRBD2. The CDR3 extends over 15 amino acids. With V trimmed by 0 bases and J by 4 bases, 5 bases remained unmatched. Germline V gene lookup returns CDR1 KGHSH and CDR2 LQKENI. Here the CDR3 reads CASSPPGVAGYEQYF. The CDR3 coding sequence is TGTGCCAGCTCACCACCGGGGGTAGCGGGGTACGAGCAGTACTTC.

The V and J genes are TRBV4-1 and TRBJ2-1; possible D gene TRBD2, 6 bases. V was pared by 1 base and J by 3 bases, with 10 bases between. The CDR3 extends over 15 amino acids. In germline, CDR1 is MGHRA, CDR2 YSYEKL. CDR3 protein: CASSQGAGYYNEQFF. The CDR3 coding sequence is TGCGCCAGCAGCCAAGGGGCGGGGTACTACAATGAGCAGTTCTTC.

CDR3 region: CASSSSPEDRRDTIYF. CDR3 sequence (DNA): TGTGCCAGTAGTTCCTCCCCTGAAGACAGGCGGGACACCATATATTTT. The chain couples TRBV19 to TRBJ1-3; D perhaps matches TRBD1 (6 bases). Germline CDR1 is LNHDA and CDR2 is SQIVND (reference sequence). The CDR3 sequence is 16 residues long. V lost 5 bases and J 8 bases, leaving 22 bases between the germline ends.

CDR3 nucleotides: TGCAGCGTTTTGGCTTCCACCGGGGAGCTGTTTTTT. Its translation is CSVLASTGELFF. V and J are TRBV29-1 and TRBJ2-2; D call uncertain. There are 12 residues in the CDR3. CDR1 and CDR2 from the germline V gene are SQVTM and ANQGSEA. V shed 5 bases and J shed 4 bases, with 8 bases lying between them.

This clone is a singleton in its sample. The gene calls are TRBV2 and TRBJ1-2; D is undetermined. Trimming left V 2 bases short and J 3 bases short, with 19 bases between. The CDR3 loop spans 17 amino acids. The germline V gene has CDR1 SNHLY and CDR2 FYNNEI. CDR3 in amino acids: CASSENPTNYGYYGYTF. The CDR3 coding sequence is TGTGCCAGCAGTGAAAATCCGACTAACTATGGGTACTATGGCTACACCTTC.

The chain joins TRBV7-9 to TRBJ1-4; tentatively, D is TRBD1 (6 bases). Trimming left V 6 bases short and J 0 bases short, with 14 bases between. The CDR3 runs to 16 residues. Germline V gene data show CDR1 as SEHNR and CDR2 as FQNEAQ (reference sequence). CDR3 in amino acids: CASSYRELSTNEKLFF. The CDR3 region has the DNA TGTGCCAGCAGTTACAGGGAGCTTTCAACTAATGAAAAACTGTTTTTT. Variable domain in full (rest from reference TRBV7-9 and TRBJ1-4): DTGVSQNPRHKITKRGQNVTFRCDPISEHNRLYWYRQTLGQGPEFLTYFQNEAQLEKSRLLSDRFSAERPKGSFSTLEIQRTEQGDSAMYLCASSYRELSTNEKLFFGSGTQLSVL.

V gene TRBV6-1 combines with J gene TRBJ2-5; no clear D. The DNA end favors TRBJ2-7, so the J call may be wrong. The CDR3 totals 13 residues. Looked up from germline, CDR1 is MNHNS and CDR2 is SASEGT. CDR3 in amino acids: CASSEYLAYEQYF. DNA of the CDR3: TGTGCCAGCAGTGAATACCTTGCCTACGAGCAGTACTTC.

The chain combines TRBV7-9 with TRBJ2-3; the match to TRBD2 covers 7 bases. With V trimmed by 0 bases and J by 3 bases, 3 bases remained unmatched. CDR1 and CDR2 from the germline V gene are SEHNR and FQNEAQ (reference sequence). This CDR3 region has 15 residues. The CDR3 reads CASSLAGGWTDTQYF. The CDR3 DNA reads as TGTGCCAGCAGCTTAGCGGGGGGGTGGACAGATACGCAGTATTTT.